This TCR beta chain was found in a study of cytotoxic CD8 clonotypes in ibrutinib-treated CLL. Study-wide background: An average of around 250,000 productive templates and 94,082 productive rearrangements was obtained per sample.

Study-wide results and caveats: Under treatment, the uncommon public clonotypes either contracted or remained stable. Collection times varied between progressing and sustained-remission patients.

In the case of this clone: Its antigen is undetermined.

The CDR3 runs to 14 residues. Germline V CDR1 and CDR2: SGHRS, YFSETQ. V dropped 4 bases and J dropped 3 bases, with 13 bases sitting between them. PBMCs that had been cryopreserved were the source of 2 to 2.5 micrograms of genomic DNA for TCR beta libraries. TCRdb's table, derived via immunoSEQ multiplex PCR, lists solely in-frame clones and lacks some. Here the sample spans approximately 340,000 clones, 60% to 80% being singletons. The source of this sequence is a human donor with chronic lymphocytic leukemia. The chain employs TRBV5-1 and TRBJ2-5; D perhaps matches TRBD2 (6 bases). The starting material was PBMCs, obtained after 36 months of ibrutinib treatment. The CDR3 DNA reads TGCGCCAGCAGCACGGGACTGATCAAAGAGACCCAGTACTTC. This sequence encodes CASSTGLIKETQYF. The variable domain in full, with the rest retrieved from reference TRBV5-1 and TRBJ2-5, is KAGVTQTPRYLIKTRGQQVTLSCSPISGHRSVSWYQQTPGQGLQFLFEYFSETQRNKGNFPGRFSGRQFSNSRSEMNVSTLELGDSALYLCASSTGLIKETQYFGPGTRLLVL.